What follows are 25 T cell receptor beta chains derived from one specimen sequenced in a study of T-cell reconstitution after alpha-beta-depleted transplantation in children (dated by TCRdb to the mid-2010s). To prepare the library, PCR was applied. Sequencing was carried out with an Illumina HiSeq 2500. TCR library preparation used molecular barcoding, with unique molecular identifiers applied to normalize quantification of the TCRbeta repertoire. TCRdb reprocessed the public reads (quality trimming at Q25 with fastp, clone calling with MiXCR) and kept in-frame beta chains. Rows matching on CDR3 protein sequence are summarized as one entry with the most common DNA and genes. The sample includes over 70,000 distinct CDR3 sequences, with 12% observed a single time. The ten top clones hold around 14% of the sample. Sequencing was performed on PBMCs from the stem cell graft donor, taken from the stem cell graft. The source is a human donor who donated a stem cell graft to a child with inherited bone marrow failure.

This clonotype was counted at least ten times. V and J are TRBV25-1 and TRBJ1-4; D gene ambiguous. The germline CDR1 and CDR2 sequences are MGHDK and SYGVNS. Trimming removed 1 base at V and 7 bases at J, with 13 bases between. The CDR3 has 15 residues. CDR3 protein: CASSESGSMTEKLFF. CDR3 in DNA: TGTGCCAGCAGTGAATCGGGCAGTATGACTGAAAAACTGTTTTTT. The complete variable domain, with remaining parts taken from reference TRBV25-1 and TRBJ1-4, reads EADIYQTPRYLVIGTGKKITLECSQTMGHDKMYWYQQDPGMELHLIHYSYGVNSTEKGDLSSESTVSRIRTEHFPLTLESARPSHTSQYLCASSESGSMTEKLFFGSGTQLSVL.

This clonotype was counted between two and nine times. This chain connects TRBV7-2 to TRBJ2-3, with TRBD2 identical over 7 bases. Germline CDR1 and CDR2: SGHTA and FQGNSA. The CDR3 covers 12 residues. The V gene end was trimmed by 3 bases and the J gene end by 11 bases; junction bases not matched to a gene: 5. The CDR3 sequence is CASSLGGVGQYF. The CDR3 DNA follows: TGTGCCAGCAGCTTGGGAGGGGTGGGGCAGTATTTT.

At least ten counts were recorded for this clonotype. DNA for the CDR3: TGTGCCAGCAGCTTAGATGTTGCAGTGTCCTACGAGCAGTACTTC. Protein sequence: CASSLDVAVSYEQYF. V usage is TRBV7-2 and J usage is TRBJ2-7, with D uncertain. This CDR3 spans 15 amino acids. Per the germline V gene, CDR1 is SGHTA and CDR2 is FQGNSA. Trimming removed 1 base from V and 1 base from J, with 11 bases in between.

Ten or more counts support this clonotype. This sequence joins TRBV24-1 and TRBJ1-1; D remains unclear. The length of the CDR3 is 17 residues. Germline V gene lookup returns CDR1 KGHDR and CDR2 SFDVKD. V shed 4 bases and J shed 5 bases, with 22 bases lying between them. CDR3 in DNA: TGTGCCACCAGTGAAGCCAACGTTGGAGAGGGAAAGACTGAAGCTTTCTTT. Translating gives CATSEANVGEGKTEAFF.

The chain links TRBV10-3 to TRBJ1-5; D might be TRBD1 (6 bases). Trimming pared 6 bases from V and 5 bases from J, leaving 14 bases between. CDR3 length: 14 amino acids. From germline, CDR1 is ENHRY and CDR2 SYGVKD. The CDR3 nucleotides read TGTGCCATCAGCACCGGGACACCCGATCAGCCCCAGCATTTT. Encoded protein: CAISTGTPDQPQHF.

The V gene is TRBV6-1, the J gene TRBJ2-5, with D unclear. V lost 7 bases and J lost 7, with 19 bases in between. Germline CDR1 MNHNS, CDR2 SASEGT. The CDR3 has 14 amino acids. As DNA, the CDR3 is TGTGCCAGCACCGTGGCCTTATCAGTGGGGACCCAGTACTTC. Its protein is CASTVALSVGTQYF.

The sample holds many counts of this clonotype. The chain uses TRBV3-1 and TRBJ2-7, with D possibly being TRBD1 (5 bases). The V gene's germline CDR1 is LGHDT and CDR2 YNNKEL (reference sequence). The CDR3 consists of 13 residues. Trimming took off 4 bases at V and 1 base at J, with 8 bases between the two ends. CDR3 bases: TGTGCCAGCAGCCGAGACAGATCCTACGAGCAGTACTTC. Translating gives CASSRDRSYEQYF.

This clonotype was counted ten times or more. The chain's CDR3 is CSVEGTSGRAADTQYF. CDR3 in DNA: TGCAGCGTTGAGGGGACTAGCGGGAGGGCCGCAGATACGCAGTATTTT. This chain connects TRBV29-1 to TRBJ2-3; 16 positions agree with TRBD2. The CDR3 is 16 amino acids. CDR1 is SQVTM and CDR2 is ANQGSEA in the germline V gene. With V trimmed by 3 bases and J by 4 bases, 4 bases remained unmatched.

The chain carries TRBV11-2 and TRBJ2-1, with 10 nucleotides matching TRBD2. The germline CDR1 and CDR2 sequences are SGHAT and FQNNGV. The J segment lost 4 bases and the V segment lost 7 bases, leaving 7 bases of the junction unmatched. The CDR3 runs to 15 residues. This chain's CDR3 is CASTFTSGVYNEQFF. The DNA of the CDR3 is TGTGCCAGCACCTTCACTAGCGGGGTGTACAATGAGCAGTTCTTC.

This clonotype was seen at least ten times. This CDR3 reads CASSQSGFPYEQYF. CDR3 coding DNA: TGTGCCAGCAGCCAAAGCGGCTTCCCCTACGAGCAGTACTTC. J is TRBJ2-7 and V is TRBV9, with a possible D match to TRBD2 (5 bases). Germline assignment: CDR1 SGDLS and CDR2 YYNGEE. V shed 4 bases and J shed 2 bases, with 13 bases lying between them. This CDR3 region has 14 residues.

This clonotype came up many times. The chain links TRBV7-2 to TRBJ2-7, with 14 bases fitting TRBD2. CDR1 and CDR2 (germline): SGHTA, FQGNSA. Germline trimming cut 6 bases from V and 4 bases from J; bases unmatched to any gene: 5. The CDR3 runs 15 residues. CDR3 amino acids: CASRPRLAGGYEQYF. The CDR3 DNA sequence: TGTGCCAGCAGGCCTAGACTAGCGGGAGGGTACGAGCAGTACTTC.

This clonotype was found many times. The genes are TRBV15 and TRBJ2-2; D unresolved. Trimming took 0 bases from V and 8 from J, leaving 4 bases between them. The CDR3 consists of 12 residues. Germline V gives CDR1 LNHNV, CDR2 YYDKDF (reference sequence). The CDR3 protein is CATSRDGGELFF. The CDR3 DNA follows: TGTGCCACCAGCAGAGATGGGGGGGAGCTGTTTTTT.

Ten or more counts support this clonotype. The rearrangement uses TRBV11-2 and TRBJ1-1, with D unclear. Germline CDR1 SGHAT, CDR2 FQNNGV. Trimming pared 5 bases from V and 1 base from J, leaving 17 bases between. The CDR3 has 16 residues. This CDR3 reads CASSLRTLMGNTEAFF. DNA of the CDR3: TGTGCCAGCAGCCTCAGGACTCTCATGGGGAACACTGAAGCTTTCTTT. Using reference TRBV11-2 and TRBJ1-1 for the parts outside the CDR3, the full variable domain is EAGVAQSPRYKIIEKRQSVAFWCNPISGHATLYWYQQILGQGPKLLIQFQNNGVVDDSQLPKDRFSAERLKGVDSTLKIQPAKLEDSAVYLCASSLRTLMGNTEAFFGQGTRLTVV.

The genes are TRBV11-2 and TRBJ2-7; tentatively, D is TRBD1 (6 bases). This CDR3 has 14 residues. CDR1 is SGHAT, CDR2 FQNNGV, per germline. The V end lost 5 bases, the J end lost 1 base, and 12 bases lay between the germline ends. The chain's CDR3 is CASSPLRGSYEQYF. As DNA, the CDR3 is TGTGCCAGCAGCCCCCTGAGGGGGTCCTACGAGCAGTACTTC.

This clonotype was counted ten times or more. The rearrangement joins TRBV28 to TRBJ2-5; weak D call: TRBD2 (8 bases). The CDR3 contains 15 residues. The germline CDR1 and CDR2 sequences are MDHEN and SYDVKM. V was clipped by 9 bases and J by 4 bases, with 21 bases between them. For the CDR3, the DNA is TGTGCCAGTCACAGACAGGGACTAGGGGGAGAGACCCAGTACTTC. It codes for CASHRQGLGGETQYF. The variable domain in full, with the rest retrieved from reference TRBV28 and TRBJ2-5, is DVKVTQSSRYLVKRTGEKVFLECVQDMDHENMFWYRQDPGLGLRLIYFSYDVKMKEKGDIPEGYSVSREKKERFSLILESASTNQTSMYLCASHRQGLGGETQYFGPGTRLLVL.

CDR3 residues: CASTPLGTDSYEQYF. The CDR3 DNA sequence: TGTGCCAGCACCCCCTTGGGGACAGATTCCTACGAGCAGTACTTC. V and J are TRBV28 and TRBJ2-7, with TRBD1 matching over 7 bases. The V and J ends lost 7 bases and 1 base, in that order; junction bases with no gene match: 10. This CDR3 region has 15 residues. Germline V lookup: CDR1 MDHEN, CDR2 SYDVKM.

There are many counts of this clonotype. In DNA form, the CDR3 reads TGTGCCATCAGCCCCGGGACAGGGCTCTACAATGAGCAGTTCTTC. Its protein product is CAISPGTGLYNEQFF. This chain joins TRBV10-3 and TRBJ2-1; 9 bases are a match to TRBD1. The V gene's germline CDR1 is ENHRY and CDR2 SYGVKD. After removal of 6 bases from V and 3 bases from J, the junction contained 6 bases not matched to a gene. The CDR3 totals 15 residues.

This clonotype was detected many times. The chain joins TRBV5-5 to TRBJ2-1, with TRBD2 identical over 12 bases. This CDR3 has 16 amino acids. In germline, CDR1 is SGHKS, CDR2 YYEKEE (reference sequence). V trimming: 4 bases; J trimming: 9 bases; junction bases outside the gene matches: 11. CDR3 DNA: TGTGCCAGCAGCCTGCTCGGGCTAGCGGGAGGGGGTGAGCAGTTCTTC. Its protein product is CASSLLGLAGGGEQFF.

J is TRBJ1-1 and V is TRBV7-9; no clear D gene. The germline V and J ends were trimmed by 8 bases and 5 bases, with 21 bases remaining between them. The germline gives CDR1 SEHNR, CDR2 FQNEAQ (reference sequence). The CDR3 is made up of 15 amino acids. CDR3 in DNA: TGTGCCAGCCTAGGTATTGGCGGGCTAAGGACTGAAGCTTTCTTT. Translation gives CASLGIGGLRTEAFF.

This clonotype was counted many times. This chain connects TRBV12-3 or TRBV12-4 to TRBJ2-3, with D possibly being TRBD2 (5 bases). The CDR3 runs to 13 residues. Trimming removed 6 bases from V and 4 bases from J, with 11 bases in between. CDR3 in amino acids: CASSPDYSDTQYF. In DNA, the CDR3 is TGTGCCAGCAGCCCCGACTATTCAGATACGCAGTATTTT.

This clonotype appeared many times. The chain has TRBV28 and TRBJ2-5; no clear D. The V gene's germline CDR1 is MDHEN and CDR2 SYDVKM. The CDR3 contains 12 residues. V was clipped by 5 bases and J by 2 bases, with 6 bases between them. The DNA for the CDR3 is TGTGCCAGCAGTCCCACTCAAGAGACCCAGTACTTC. Its protein product is CASSPTQETQYF.

The sample holds many counts of this clonotype. The CDR3 sequence: CASSLVRVSYNEQFF. The CDR3 nucleotides read TGCGCCAGCAGCTTGGTGCGGGTATCCTACAATGAGCAGTTCTTC. The J gene is TRBJ2-1, the V gene TRBV5-1, with D perhaps TRBD2 (5 bases). The V end was cut by 0 bases, the J end by 1 base, with 8 bases between. Per the germline V gene, CDR1 is SGHRS and CDR2 is YFSETQ. This CDR3 spans 15 amino acids.

This clonotype was seen at least ten times. The rearrangement links TRBV7-9 to TRBJ1-1; D is uncertain. CDR1 is SEHNR, CDR2 FQNEAQ, per germline (reference sequence). V gave up 5 bases and J gave up 3 bases, with 7 bases separating them. The CDR3 spans 12 residues. In nucleotides, the CDR3 is TGTGCCAGCAGCCAGTCGGACACTGAAGCTTTCTTT. This gives the protein CASSQSDTEAFF.

This clonotype was seen repeatedly, ten times or more. The chain employs TRBV12-3 or TRBV12-4 and TRBJ2-1, with 7 bases that match TRBD2. V trimming: 6 bases; J trimming: 7 bases; junction bases outside the gene matches: 12. This CDR3 region has 15 residues. In nucleotides, the CDR3 is TGTGCCAGCAGCTTCGGACTAGAGTTGCGGAATGAGCAGTTCTTC. Translated: CASSFGLELRNEQFF.

This clonotype was recorded at least ten times. The J gene is TRBJ2-3, the V gene TRBV4-2; perhaps TRBD2 as D (6 bases). This CDR3 region has 15 residues. V was clipped by 4 bases and J by 4 bases, with 15 bases between them. CDR1 and CDR2 (germline): LGHNA, YNFKEQ. This CDR3 is CASSLWGEGPDTQYF. The CDR3 coding sequence is TGTGCCAGCAGCCTTTGGGGGGAAGGACCAGATACGCAGTATTTT.